Each of the 8 T cell receptor beta chains below was sequenced from the same sample in a study of blood T cell repertoires in COVID-19. Method: immunoSEQ multiplex PCR; TCRdb's copy keeps in-frame clones and lacks some. The sample lists some 180,000 clones, roughly 90% occurring once. The sequencing input was peripheral blood. Receptors were obtained from a man in his fifties with COVID-19, enrolled during active disease.

The chain is built from TRBV19 and TRBJ2-7; D ambiguous. Germline V gives CDR1 LNHDA, CDR2 SQIVND (reference sequence). V was clipped by 5 bases and J by 1 base, with 9 bases between them. The CDR3 has 13 amino acids. CDR3 sequence (DNA): TGTGCCAGTAGTTCCCCCCAATCCTACGAGCAGTACTTC. Translation gives CASSSPQSYEQYF.

This chain uses TRBV2 with TRBJ1-5; unclear D gene. The CDR3 covers 13 residues. Trimming stripped 4 bases from V and 0 bases from J, with 4 bases between. Germline CDR1 and CDR2: SNHLY and FYNNEI. The CDR3: CASSVASNQPQHF. CDR3 DNA sequence: TGTGCCAGCAGTGTGGCTAGCAATCAGCCCCAGCATTTT.

V usage is TRBV7-3 and J usage is TRBJ2-2; possible D gene TRBD2, 5 bases. Germline CDR1 SGHTA, CDR2 FQGTGA. The V end lost 5 bases, the J end lost 0 bases, and 19 bases lay between the germline ends. This CDR3 has 18 amino acids. CDR3 coding DNA: TGTGCCAGCAGCCCCGCGGCGCGGGCACTCGCGAACACCGGGGAGCTGTTTTTT. Encoded protein: CASSPAARALANTGELFF.

The V and J genes are TRBV10-3 and TRBJ2-2, with TRBD1 matching over 9 bases. The V and J ends lost 5 bases and 4 bases, in that order; junction bases with no gene match: 8. This CDR3 is 16 amino acids long. Per germline, CDR1 ENHRY and CDR2 SYGVKD. CDR3 nucleotide sequence: TGTGCCATCAGTAACCGGGACAGGGCCATCACCGGGGAGCTGTTTTTT. It specifies CAISNRDRAITGELFF.

Regarding this clone: An end of the junction does not agree with germline; a read error may underlie this. The J gene is TRBJ2-2, the V gene TRBV30; 13 nucleotides line up with TRBD2. The CDR3 runs 15 residues. From germline, CDR1 is GTSNPN and CDR2 SVGIG (reference sequence). In nucleotides, the CDR3 is TGTGCCCGGAGGACTAGCGGGAGTAGTAACGGGGAGCTGTTTTTT. Translating it yields CARRTSGSSNGELFF.

The rearrangement uses TRBV4-2 and TRBJ2-7, with 9 bases identical to TRBD1. Germline V lookup: CDR1 LGHNA, CDR2 YNFKEQ. V gave up 1 base and J gave up 4 bases; unmatched junction bases: 5. The CDR3 runs to 15 residues. The CDR3 loop reads CASSQAGQGRYEQYF. CDR3 sequence (DNA): TGTGCCAGCAGCCAAGCTGGACAGGGGAGGTACGAGCAGTACTTC.

Only a few counts were recorded for this clone. The gene calls are TRBV12-3 or TRBV12-4 and TRBJ1-5, with D possibly matching TRBD1 (6 bases). Deletions cut 6 bases from V and 7 bases from J, with 13 bases between. This CDR3 region has 13 residues. CDR3 DNA: TGTGCCAGCAGGCTAGAAGGGGGACAGCCCCAGCATTTT. This sequence encodes CASRLEGGQPQHF.

The V and J genes are TRBV4-2 and TRBJ1-2; TRBD1 is a possible D gene (6 bases). The V gene lost 1 base and the J gene lost 5 bases, with 14 bases spanning the gap. The CDR3 contains 15 residues. CDR1 and CDR2 from the germline V gene are LGHNA and YNFKEQ. CDR3 bases: TGTGCCAGCAGCCAAGTGGTTGGGGGCGGGTATGGCTACACCTTC. As protein: CASSQVVGGGYGYTF.